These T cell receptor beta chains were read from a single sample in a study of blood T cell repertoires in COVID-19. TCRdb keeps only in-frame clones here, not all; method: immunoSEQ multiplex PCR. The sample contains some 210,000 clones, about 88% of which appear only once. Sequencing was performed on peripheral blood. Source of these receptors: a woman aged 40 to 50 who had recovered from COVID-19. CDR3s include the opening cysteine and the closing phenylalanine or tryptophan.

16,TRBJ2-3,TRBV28,CASSLWTGESTDTQYF
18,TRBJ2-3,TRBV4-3,CASSQVHLAGGPTDTQYF
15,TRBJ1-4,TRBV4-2,CASSPRQGAQEKLFF
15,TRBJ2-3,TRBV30,CALSLGGGHTDTQYF
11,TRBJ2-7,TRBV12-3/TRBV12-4,CASSLTYEQYF
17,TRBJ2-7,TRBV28,CASSLLTGTGGSYEQYF
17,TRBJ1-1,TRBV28,CASSPSTNRGSQPEAFF
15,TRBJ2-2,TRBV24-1,CATSDPTGSAGELFF
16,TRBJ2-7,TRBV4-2,CASSPKWDRGSYEQYF
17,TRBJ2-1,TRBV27,CASSRPPGTSGRREQFF
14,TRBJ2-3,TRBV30,CAWSPTLGTDTQYF
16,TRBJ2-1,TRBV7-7,CASSLGGASGYNEQFF
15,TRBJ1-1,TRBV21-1,CASSKEAALCTEAFF
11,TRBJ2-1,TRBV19,CASSIADEQFF
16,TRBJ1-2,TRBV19,CASSIQQASANYGYTF
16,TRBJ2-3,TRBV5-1,CASSPGASQQTDTQYF
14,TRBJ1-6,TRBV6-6,CASSYSELNSPLHF
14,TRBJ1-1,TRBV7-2,CASRPGQGNTEAFF
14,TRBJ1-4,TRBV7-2,CASSLLMSTGELFF
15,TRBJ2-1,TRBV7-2,CASSLSSGSGDEQFF
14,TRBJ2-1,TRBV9,CASSPEVGDNEQFF
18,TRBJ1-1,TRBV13,CASSSSSRDRGRHTEAFF
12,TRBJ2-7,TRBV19,CASNGPTHEQYF
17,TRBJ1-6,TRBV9,CASSVDPTGSGNSPLHF
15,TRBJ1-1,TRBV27,CASSGDRVWNTEAFF
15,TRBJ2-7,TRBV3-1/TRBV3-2,CASSQEWELDGEQYF
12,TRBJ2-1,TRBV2,CASSGQPRGQFF
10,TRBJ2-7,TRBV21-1,CAPTGGRQYF
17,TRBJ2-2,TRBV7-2,CASSTGLAGGYTGELFF
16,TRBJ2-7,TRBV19,CASSRSGQGSSYEQYF
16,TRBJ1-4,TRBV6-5,CASSYPDSATNEKLFF
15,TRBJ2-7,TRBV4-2,CASSQDEGQLYEQYF
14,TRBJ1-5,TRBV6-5,CASRRTGYGQPQHF
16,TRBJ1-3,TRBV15,CATSRDPLQVGNTIYF
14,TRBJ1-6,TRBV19,CASSDRQVKEALHF
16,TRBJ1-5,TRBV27,CASSLRARGSGQPQHF
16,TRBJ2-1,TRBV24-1,CATSDPVGAGDGEQFF
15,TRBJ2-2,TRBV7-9,CASSLVSGLTGELFF
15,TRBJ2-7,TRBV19,CASSMGQGVDYEQYF
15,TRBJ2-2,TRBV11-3,CASSLAGQGNGELFF
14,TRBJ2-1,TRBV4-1,CASSQGLAEREQFF
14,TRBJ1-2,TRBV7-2,CASSLATTPVGYTF
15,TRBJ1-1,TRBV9,CASSGGEGRITEAFF
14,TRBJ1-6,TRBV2,CASSLDRRNSPLHF
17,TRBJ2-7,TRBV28,CASSLRGGLAASYEQYF
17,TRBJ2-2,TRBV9,CASSVVAVAGNTGELFF
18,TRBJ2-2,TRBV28,CASSKGDYSGRNTGELFF
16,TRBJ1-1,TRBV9,CASSVTWGTMNTEAFF
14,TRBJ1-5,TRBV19,CASSRGLSNQPQHF
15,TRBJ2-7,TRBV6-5,CASSGLAGGLDEQYF
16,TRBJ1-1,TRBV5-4,CASSWDRAFTNTEAFF
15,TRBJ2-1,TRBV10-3,CAISPGQSSYNEQFF
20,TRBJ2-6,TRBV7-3,CASSLTAYPGTGAGANVLTF
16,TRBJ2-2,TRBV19,CASMAPGQGSTGELFF
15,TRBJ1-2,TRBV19,CASSIDGSTTYGYTF
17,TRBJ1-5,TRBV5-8,CASSQDYGQGRGQPQHF
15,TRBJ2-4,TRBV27,CASSFMSGSKSIQYF
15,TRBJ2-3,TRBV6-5,CASSPGTGGSDTQYF
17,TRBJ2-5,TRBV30,CAWSPGLAGPLQETQYF
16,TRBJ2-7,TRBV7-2,CASSSAGGASSYEQYF